This is a list of T cell receptor beta chains from one sample in a study of response to subunit inactivated influenza vaccine. Each CDR3 protein is one row after TCRdb ran MiXCR on the RT-PCR reads. The sample records around 600,000 distinct CDR3 sequences, approximately 10% being singletons. This same sample was also taken into another study, of T cells expressing NK-cell markers.

The input for sequencing was PBMCs from blood, taken on the day of vaccination. Source of these receptors: a man aged 50-60 years who received an inactivated influenza vaccine. Each CDR3 is given with its conserved first and last residue. The D gene is left open where the match is weak. Part of the rows lack a size; the others show once, few, many or a class for expanded clones.

v_gene	d_gene	abundance	j_gene	CDR3nt	CDR3aa
TRBV6-2/TRBV6-3	NA	NA	TRBJ1-1	TGTGCCAGCAGTTACCCTACAGGGAACACTGAAGCTTTCTTT	CASSYPTGNTEAFF
TRBV12-3/TRBV12-4	NA	many	TRBJ2-1	TGTGCCAGCAGTCCCTATTCACCCCTACAAAATGAGCAGTTCTTC	CASSPYSPLQNEQFF
TRBV5-6	TRBD1	few	TRBJ2-3	TGTGCCAGCAGCGCCCGGGACAGGGGGCAGTATTTT	CASSARDRGQYF
TRBV5-1	NA	many	TRBJ2-7	TGCGCCAGCAGCGCCGGGACTGGGGCCTACGAGCAGTACTTC	CASSAGTGAYEQYF
TRBV19	NA	NA	TRBJ2-3	TGTGCCAGTACGCCAGGGGGGTGGACAGATACGCAGTATTTT	CASTPGGWTDTQYF
TRBV12-3/TRBV12-4	NA	few	TRBJ1-1	TGTGCCAGCAGTTTGATAGGGGCGAGGACTGAAGCTTTCTTT	CASSLIGARTEAFF
TRBV28	NA	few	TRBJ2-7	TGTGCCAGCAGTCCCCTTGTGGGAGACTCCTACGAGCAGTACTTC	CASSPLVGDSYEQYF
TRBV6-2/TRBV6-3	TRBD2	NA	TRBJ2-1	TGTGCCAGCAGCAATACTAGCGGGTTACGCTCCTACAATGAGCAGTTCTTC	CASSNTSGLRSYNEQFF
TRBV20-1	NA	NA	TRBJ1-4	TGCAGTGCTAGCCGAGGGGCCGGTGCTGAAAAACTGTTTTTT	CSASRGAGAEKLFF
TRBV7-8	NA	NA	TRBJ2-7	TGTGCCAGCAGCCCGAGAATCGACGGCTACGAGCAGTACTTC	CASSPRIDGYEQYF
TRBV5-1	TRBD1	few	TRBJ1-1	TGCACCAGCAGCATACAAGGACAGGAGCGGACTGAAGCTTTCTTT	CTSSIQGQERTEAFF
TRBV12-3/TRBV12-4	TRBD1	NA	TRBJ2-3	TGTGCCAGCACCCTATGGGGGACAGGGGTAGGAGATACGCAGTATTTT	CASTLWGTGVGDTQYF
TRBV7-9	TRBD2	few	TRBJ2-1	TGTGCCAGCAGCTTATTTTTAGCGGGAGATGACAATGAGCAGTTCTTC	CASSLFLAGDDNEQFF
TRBV20-1	TRBD2	NA	TRBJ2-1	TGCAGTGCTAGAGGGTTTGGAGGGCGGGAGCGACCCTACAATGAGCAGTTCTTC	CSARGFGGRERPYNEQFF
TRBV5-1	NA	many	TRBJ2-1	TGTGCCAGCAGTTTAGGAGACAGTAATGAGCAGTTCTTC	CASSLGDSNEQFF
TRBV29-1	NA	few	TRBJ2-7	TGCAGCGTTGGTGGACCTCAGGGGCAGTACTTC	CSVGGPQGQYF
TRBV20-1	TRBD2	NA	TRBJ2-3	TGCAGTGCGGGTAGCGGGAGTAGCACAGATACGCAGTATTTT	CSAGSGSSTDTQYF
TRBV7-9	TRBD1	NA	TRBJ2-1	TGTGCCAGCAGCTCAGGACAGGTCCCTTCCTTTACTCAACAGTTCTTC	CASSSGQVPSFTQQFF
TRBV27	NA	NA	TRBJ1-5	TGTGCCAGCAGTTGGGCAGCTAGCAATCAGCCCCAGCATTTT	CASSWAASNQPQHF
TRBV3-1	TRBD1	few	TRBJ2-7	TGTGCCAGCAGCCAGTGGGGGGGACAGGGAAACTACGAGCAGTACTTC	CASSQWGGQGNYEQYF
TRBV6-1	TRBD1	NA	TRBJ1-3	TGTGCCAGCAGTAGAGGGACAGGGGATTATGGAAACACCATATATTTT	CASSRGTGDYGNTIYF
TRBV12-3/TRBV12-4	TRBD2	NA	TRBJ2-1	TGTGCCAGCAGTTTAGGCGGGAGGCCGTTCTTC	CASSLGGRPFF
TRBV7-9	TRBD2	NA	TRBJ2-2	TGTGCCAGCAGCCGACTAGCGGGGGGAACGACCGGGGAGCTGTTTTTT	CASSRLAGGTTGELFF
TRBV7-8	TRBD2	NA	TRBJ2-2	TGTGCCATGGGGGGGAGGGGTGTGATCAGAACCGGGGAGCTGTTTTTT	CAMGGRGVIRTGELFF
TRBV14	TRBD2	NA	TRBJ2-5	TGTGCCAGCACGATGGGGGCCCTAGCGGGAGAGACCCAGTACTTC	CASTMGALAGETQYF
TRBV12-3/TRBV12-4	TRBD1	NA	TRBJ2-7	TGTGCCAGCAGTGCCCGGGACAGGGAGGGGTACGAGCAGTACTTC	CASSARDREGYEQYF
TRBV12-3/TRBV12-4	TRBD2	NA	TRBJ2-7	TGTGCCAGCAGTTTAGGGGGACTAGCGGGAGTGATTGAGCAGTACTTC	CASSLGGLAGVIEQYF
TRBV6-5	NA	NA	TRBJ1-1	TGTGCCAGCAGTTACGGTCCAGCGAACACTGAAGCTTTCTTT	CASSYGPANTEAFF
TRBV11-2	NA	NA	TRBJ2-7	TGTGCCAGCAGCTTAACGGGCCCGGGCGAGCAGTACTTC	CASSLTGPGEQYF
TRBV6-2/TRBV6-3	NA	NA	TRBJ1-5	TGTGCCAGCAGCCCACTTCCCTCAGGGGACCAGCCCCAGCATTTT	CASSPLPSGDQPQHF
TRBV10-2	NA	many	TRBJ2-2	TGCGCCAGCAGTGAGTCCGGGACCTACACCGGGGAGCTGTTTTTT	CASSESGTYTGELFF
TRBV6-2/TRBV6-3	NA	NA	TRBJ1-1	TGTGCCAGCAGTTACTCAACGGGGCGGCAAGCTTTCTTT	CASSYSTGRQAFF
TRBV3-1	NA	many	TRBJ2-3	TGTGCCACCGGGCCCGGTTGGGGGACAGATACGCAGTATTTT	CATGPGWGTDTQYF
TRBV4-3	NA	few	TRBJ2-1	TGCGCCAGCAGCCAAGATTATAGGGTAGGCAATGAGCAGTTCTTC	CASSQDYRVGNEQFF
TRBV6-1	TRBD2	NA	TRBJ2-3	TGTGCCAGCAGTGAATCTAAGAAGCGGGGGGTAGATACGCAGTATTTT	CASSESKKRGVDTQYF
TRBV5-1	TRBD1	NA	TRBJ1-1	TGCGCCAGCAGCTTGGGGGACAATTACAGGGGAGCTTTCTTT	CASSLGDNYRGAFF
TRBV7-8	TRBD2	NA	TRBJ2-1	TGTGCCAGCAGCTCGAATTCCGGGACTAGCGGGGGCCCTGAGCAGTTCTTC	CASSSNSGTSGGPEQFF
TRBV20-1	NA	NA	TRBJ2-4	TGCAGTGCTAGAGATGGGACCTCCCAGTTGGTAAACATTCAGTACTTC	CSARDGTSQLVNIQYF
TRBV7-2	NA	NA	TRBJ2-1	TGTGCCAGCAGCTTTCAGACAGGGAGGACCAATGAGCAGTTCTTC	CASSFQTGRTNEQFF
TRBV2	NA	few	TRBJ2-1	TGTGCCAGCAGCGCCTTAAATTCCTACAATGAGCAGTTCTTC	CASSALNSYNEQFF
TRBV29-1	NA	many	TRBJ1-1	TGCAGCGTGAGAATAGATATGAACACTGAAGCTTTCTTT	CSVRIDMNTEAFF
TRBV4-3	NA	many	TRBJ1-4	TGCGCCAGCAGCCAAGATCTTTCCCCATTGGGACCGAGTGAAAAACTGTTTTTT	CASSQDLSPLGPSEKLFF
TRBV11-2	TRBD2	few	TRBJ2-1	TGTGCCAGCAGCCTCCTGGGGTATGGGATCCCGGGAGGTAATGAGCAGTTCTTC	CASSLLGYGIPGGNEQFF
TRBV7-8	TRBD2	NA	TRBJ2-3	TGTGCCAGCAGCCCCATAGGGGGACTAGCGGAGAGCACAGATACGCAGTATTTT	CASSPIGGLAESTDTQYF
TRBV10-3	TRBD1	NA	TRBJ2-6	TGTGCCACGGACAGGGGCTCCGGGGCCAACGTCCTGACTTTC	CATDRGSGANVLTF
TRBV14	NA	NA	TRBJ2-1	TGTGCCAGCAGCCCCGCACGGTTCGGTGAGCAGTTCTTC	CASSPARFGEQFF
TRBV12-3/TRBV12-4	TRBD1	NA	TRBJ1-2	TGTGCCATCCAAAGGGGGCGTAGGGGCTACACCTTC	CAIQRGRRGYTF
TRBV28	TRBD2	NA	TRBJ2-5	TGTGCCAGCAGTTCACCGGGGGGAGGAGGACAAGAGACCCAGTACTTC	CASSSPGGGGQETQYF
TRBV28	NA	few	TRBJ2-5	TGTGCCAGCAGTCGCCAAACAAGGGGGACCCAGTACTTC	CASSRQTRGTQYF
TRBV4-2	TRBD2	few	TRBJ2-1	TGTGCCAGCAGCCGCAAACCGGGACTAGCGGGAGAATCCTACAATGAGCAGTTCTTC	CASSRKPGLAGESYNEQFF
TRBV5-1	NA	few	TRBJ1-1	TGCGCCAGCAGCTTGTGGGGGTCCACTGAAGCTTTCTTT	CASSLWGSTEAFF
TRBV27	TRBD2	NA	TRBJ2-5	TGTGCCAGCAGTTCCCCCGGACTAGCGGGCCGCGGGACCCAGTACTTC	CASSSPGLAGRGTQYF
TRBV28	NA	few	TRBJ2-7	TGTGCCAGCAGTTTGGCGGGCGCGTTGGGGCAGTACTTC	CASSLAGALGQYF
TRBV12-3/TRBV12-4	NA	many	TRBJ2-7	TGTGCCAGCAGTTTAGTCCCGGAGGAATACGAGCAGTACTTC	CASSLVPEEYEQYF
TRBV9	NA	many	TRBJ2-3	TGTGCCAGCAGCGTAGCTGGGAGCCGCTCGTACAGCACAGATACGCAGTATTTT	CASSVAGSRSYSTDTQYF
TRBV20-1	NA	few	TRBJ1-5	TGCAGTGCCACCTTCGCAGATCAGGGATCGGGCAATCAGCCCCAGCATTTT	CSATFADQGSGNQPQHF
TRBV12-3/TRBV12-4	NA	NA	TRBJ1-5	TGTGCCAGCACTACAGGGTTCAATCAGCCCCAGCATTTT	CASTTGFNQPQHF